Listed below are T cell receptor beta chains from one sample, sequenced in a study of cytomegalovirus exposure and HLA in healthy donors. Clones were read by immunoSEQ multiplex PCR, and TCRdb kept only the in-frame ones, dropping some. The table includes 150,000 to 200,000 clones, roughly nine tenths detected once. Source material: PBMCs. The receptors were sampled from a woman in her late teens or twenties in good health and CMV-seropositive. Both conserved end residues are part of each CDR3. D genes are given only for firm matches. Clone size appears in some rows only: once, few, many, or a class for an expanded clone.

V gene,D gene,J gene,clone size,CDR3 length,CDR3 DNA,CDR3 protein
TRBV5-4,-,TRBJ1-1,-,15,TGTGCCAGCAGCTTGGGAGGCAGTTTGAACACTGAAGCTTTCTTT,CASSLGGSLNTEAFF
TRBV18,TRBD2,TRBJ2-1,-,15,TGTGCCAGCTCACCACTAGCGGGAGGCGGCAATGAGCAGTTCTTC,CASSPLAGGGNEQFF
TRBV7-8,TRBD2,TRBJ2-2,-,15,TGTGCCAGCAGCCCACTAGCGGGAGGGGCCGGGGAGCTGTTTTTT,CASSPLAGGAGELFF
TRBV5-1,-,TRBJ1-4,-,12,TGCGCCAGCAGGAGCACCAATGAAAAACTGTTTTTT,CASRSTNEKLFF
TRBV11-2,-,TRBJ2-1,-,15,TGTGCCAGCAGCCAAGGGGGGGGACAGGTACAGTTTGAGTTCTTC,CASSQGGGQVQFEFF
TRBV5-6,-,TRBJ2-4,once,15,TGTGCCAGCAGTTTGCGTTTCCTAGCCAAAAACATTCAGTACTTC,CASSLRFLAKNIQYF
TRBV18,TRBD2,TRBJ2-7,-,16,TGTGCCAGCTCACCACGCGGACTAGCGGAAACCTACGAGCAGTACTTC,CASSPRGLAETYEQYF
TRBV25-1,-,TRBJ1-1,-,14,TGTGCCAGCAGTAGAAGGGGAATGAACACTGAAGCTTTCTTT,CASSRRGMNTEAFF
TRBV11-2,-,TRBJ2-1,-,12,TGTGCCAGCAGCTCAAACCTAGATGAGCAGTTCTTC,CASSSNLDEQFF
TRBV7-9,TRBD1,TRBJ1-1,-,15,TGTGCCAGCAGCTTATGGAGACAGGGGATCAGTGAAGCTTTCTTT,CASSLWRQGISEAFF
TRBV19,TRBD1,TRBJ1-1,few,15,TGTGCCAGTAGTATACCAGGGGGCACGAACACTGAAGCTTTCTTT,CASSIPGGTNTEAFF
TRBV30,TRBD2,TRBJ2-1,-,14,TGTGCCTGGTACAAGACTAGCGGGGGCTATGAGCAGTTCTTC,CAWYKTSGGYEQFF
TRBV4-1,TRBD1,TRBJ2-5,-,15,TGCGCCAGCAGCGATCCGGGACAGGGCAGAGAGACCCAGTACTTC,CASSDPGQGRETQYF
TRBV11-2,-,TRBJ2-1,-,13,TGTGCCAGCAGCTTGGCCCTTTACAATGAGCAGTTCTTC,CASSLALYNEQFF
TRBV5-4,-,TRBJ2-3,-,18,TGTGCCAGCAGCTTGGGCCCTCGTTACAGGACAGGCACAGATACGCAGTATTTT,CASSLGPRYRTGTDTQYF
TRBV9,TRBD2,TRBJ2-7,-,14,TGTGCCAGCACCAGCGGGGCCAATTCCTACGAGCAGTACTTC,CASTSGANSYEQYF
TRBV4-2,-,TRBJ2-7,-,13,TGTGCCAGCAGCCGATCCGGGTCCTACGAGCAGTACTTC,CASSRSGSYEQYF
TRBV10-3,-,TRBJ1-1,-,14,TGTGCCATCAGTGAGTTTGCCCCCAGCACTGAAGCTTTCTTT,CAISEFAPSTEAFF
TRBV7-9,-,TRBJ2-1,-,12,TGTGCCGGCCTGGGGCTCTACAATGAGCAGTTCTTC,CAGLGLYNEQFF
TRBV28,TRBD1,TRBJ1-4,-,16,TGTGCCAGCAGTCTAGGACAGGGGACGGCTAATGAAAAACTGTTTTTT,CASSLGQGTANEKLFF
TRBV14,TRBD2,TRBJ2-2,-,20,TGTGCCAGCAGCCAAGAATGGATGGGACTAGCGGGATTCAACACCGGGGAGCTGTTTTTT,CASSQEWMGLAGFNTGELFF
TRBV7-3,-,TRBJ2-3,-,14,TGTGCCAGCAGCCCTGCAGGGGGGACAGATACGCAGTATTTT,CASSPAGGTDTQYF
TRBV2,-,TRBJ2-1,-,17,TGTGCCAGCAGTGAAGAGGAGCTTAGGTTCTCCTACAATGAGCAGTTCTTC,CASSEEELRFSYNEQFF
TRBV5-6,TRBD2,TRBJ2-1,many,15,TGTGCCAGCAGCAAGACTAGCGGGATTTCCGATGAGCAGTTCTTC,CASSKTSGISDEQFF
TRBV19,TRBD1,TRBJ2-7,once,16,TGTGCCAGTAGTACCCAGGCCGGGACAGGTACTTACGAGCAGTACTTC,CASSTQAGTGTYEQYF
TRBV6-5,TRBD1,TRBJ2-7,-,15,TGTGCCAGCAGGCAAACCGGGACAGGGAGGAACGAGCAGTACTTC,CASRQTGTGRNEQYF
TRBV6-6,TRBD1,TRBJ1-4,-,16,TGTGCCAGCAGTTACGCGGACAGGCCAACTAATGAAAAACTGTTTTTT,CASSYADRPTNEKLFF
TRBV18,TRBD1,TRBJ1-5,-,16,TGTGCCAGCTCACCAGGGCGAGGGGGCGCCGATCAGCCCCAGCATTTT,CASSPGRGGADQPQHF
TRBV19,-,TRBJ2-3,few,14,TGTGCCAGTAGTATCGGGGATAGCACAGATACGCAGTATTTT,CASSIGDSTDTQYF
TRBV9,-,TRBJ1-4,-,15,TGTGCCAGCAGCGTAGACAGCGGGGGGTATGAAAAACTGTTTTTT,CASSVDSGGYEKLFF
TRBV19,-,TRBJ2-7,-,13,TGTGCCAGTGTTATGGGGGGGCTCTACGAGCAGTACTTC,CASVMGGLYEQYF
TRBV7-2,-,TRBJ2-5,-,13,TGTGCCAGCAGCTTATCGACAGAAGAGACCCAGTACTTC,CASSLSTEETQYF
TRBV4-3,TRBD2,TRBJ2-2,-,17,TGCGCCAGCAGCCAAGGTCCGACTAGCGGGAGTACCGGGGAGCTGTTTTTT,CASSQGPTSGSTGELFF
TRBV9,-,TRBJ2-5,-,15,TGTGCCAGCAGTGGACTTATGACAGGGAGGGAGACCCAGTACTTC,CASSGLMTGRETQYF
TRBV7-2,TRBD2,TRBJ2-7,once,13,TGTGCCAGCCTTGACACTAGCGGGAGTGGGTGGTACTTC,CASLDTSGSGWYF
TRBV5-1,TRBD1,TRBJ2-5,-,15,TGCGCCAGCAGGCCGGCGACAGGGTACCAAGAGACCCAGTACTTC,CASRPATGYQETQYF
TRBV28,-,TRBJ1-5,-,14,TGTGCCAGCAGTTTTTCAGGGCCTAATCAGCCCCAGCATTTT,CASSFSGPNQPQHF
TRBV10-3,TRBD2,TRBJ2-3,-,14,TGTGCCATCAGTGAAGCGGGAGGGCCAGATACGCAGTATTTT,CAISEAGGPDTQYF
TRBV4-1,-,TRBJ2-7,few,16,TGCGCCAGCAGCCAAGCTACCACAGGGTCCACCTACGAGCAGTACTTC,CASSQATTGSTYEQYF
TRBV27,TRBD2,TRBJ2-1,-,19,TGTGCCAGCAGTCATAGTAATCTAAAAAGGACTAGCGCGTACAATGAGCAGTTCTTC,CASSHSNLKRTSAYNEQFF
TRBV18,-,TRBJ1-2,-,15,TGTGCCAGCTCAAAGAATCCGGGGGTAGACTATGGCTACACCTTC,CASSKNPGVDYGYTF
TRBV20-1,-,TRBJ1-1,once,11,TGCAGTGCTAGAAGACCGGGAGGGGCTTTCTTT,CSARRPGGAFF
TRBV6-5,-,TRBJ1-1,-,15,TGTGCCAGCAGTTACTCGATCCAGTCGAACACTGAAGCTTTCTTT,CASSYSIQSNTEAFF
TRBV9,TRBD1,TRBJ2-7,few,15,TGTGCCAGCAGCGCGTTCGGGACAGGTGGTTACGAGCAGTACTTC,CASSAFGTGGYEQYF
TRBV7-3,TRBD2,TRBJ2-3,-,17,TGTGCCAGCAGCTTAACCCAGCCCGGGAGGGGCAAGGATACGCAGTATTTT,CASSLTQPGRGKDTQYF
TRBV6-6,-,TRBJ1-4,-,12,TGTGCCAGCCGGAGTTTAAATGAAAAACTGTTTTTT,CASRSLNEKLFF
TRBV12-5,TRBD2,TRBJ2-1,-,21,TGTGCTAGTGGTTTGGTACTTGCGGACGGCATAGCGGGGTACGGGTACAATGAGCAGTTCTTC,CASGLVLADGIAGYGYNEQFF
TRBV18,-,TRBJ1-2,few,14,TGTGCCAGCTCCGAATCACGGGATAACTATGGCTACACCTTC,CASSESRDNYGYTF
TRBV29-1,TRBD1,TRBJ1-2,-,11,TGCAGCGTCCTGACAGGGGATGGCTACACCTTC,CSVLTGDGYTF
TRBV6-5,TRBD1,TRBJ1-5,-,15,TGTGCCAGCAGCCTTAGACAGGGGGGGAATCAGCCCCAGCATTTT,CASSLRQGGNQPQHF
TRBV9,TRBD2,TRBJ2-1,few,17,TGTGCCAGCAGCGGTTCGTTGTGGGAGGGCGACGTCGATGAGCAGTTCTTC,CASSGSLWEGDVDEQFF
TRBV27,TRBD1,TRBJ2-1,-,16,TGTGCCAGCATCCGGAGGGACAGGTATCTAGGCAATGAGCAGTTCTTC,CASIRRDRYLGNEQFF